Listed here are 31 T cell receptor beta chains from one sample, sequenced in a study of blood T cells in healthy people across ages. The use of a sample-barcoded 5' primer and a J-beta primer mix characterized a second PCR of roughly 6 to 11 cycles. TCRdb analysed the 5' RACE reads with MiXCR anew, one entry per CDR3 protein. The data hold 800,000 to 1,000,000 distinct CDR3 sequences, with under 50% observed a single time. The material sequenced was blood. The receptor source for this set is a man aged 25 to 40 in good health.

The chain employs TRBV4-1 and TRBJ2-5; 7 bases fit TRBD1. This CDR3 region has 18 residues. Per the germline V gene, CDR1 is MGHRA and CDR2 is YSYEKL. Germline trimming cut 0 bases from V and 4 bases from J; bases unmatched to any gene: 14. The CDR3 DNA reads TGCGCCAGCAGCCAAGATTCGACGAGCGAGGGGGCCCGAGAGACCCAGTACTTC. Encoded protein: CASSQDSTSEGARETQYF.

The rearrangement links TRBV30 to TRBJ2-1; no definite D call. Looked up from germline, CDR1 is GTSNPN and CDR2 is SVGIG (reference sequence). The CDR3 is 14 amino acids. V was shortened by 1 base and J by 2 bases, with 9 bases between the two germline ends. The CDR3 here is CAWSDGSTYNEQFF. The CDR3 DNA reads TGTGCCTGGAGTGACGGATCGACCTACAATGAGCAGTTCTTC.

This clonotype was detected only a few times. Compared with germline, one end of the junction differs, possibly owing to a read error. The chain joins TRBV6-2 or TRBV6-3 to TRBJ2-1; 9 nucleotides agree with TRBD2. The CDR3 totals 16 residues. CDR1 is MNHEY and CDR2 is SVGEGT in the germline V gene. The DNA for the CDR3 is TGTGCCAGCAGTTCGTTTCTAGCGGGGTATGACAATGAGCGGTTCTTC. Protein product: CASSSFLAGYDNERFF.

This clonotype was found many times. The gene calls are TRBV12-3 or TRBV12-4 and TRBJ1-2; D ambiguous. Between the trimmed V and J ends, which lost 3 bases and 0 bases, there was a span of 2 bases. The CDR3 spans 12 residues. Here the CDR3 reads CASSFSNYGYTF. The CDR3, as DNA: TGTGCCAGCAGTTTTTCTAACTATGGCTACACCTTC.

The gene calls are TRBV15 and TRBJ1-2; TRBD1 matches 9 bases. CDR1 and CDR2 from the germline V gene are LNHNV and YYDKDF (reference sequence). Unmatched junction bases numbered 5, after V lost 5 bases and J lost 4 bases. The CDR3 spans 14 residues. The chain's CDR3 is CATSDLDRGYGYTF. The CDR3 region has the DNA TGTGCCACCAGCGACCTGGACAGGGGCTATGGCTACACCTTC. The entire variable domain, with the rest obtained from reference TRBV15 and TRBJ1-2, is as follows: DAMVIQNPRYQVTQFGKPVTLSCSQTLNHNVMYWYQQKSSQAPKLLFHYYDKDFNNEADTPDNFQSRRPNTSFCFLDIRSPGLGDTAMYLCATSDLDRGYGYTFGSGTRLTVV.

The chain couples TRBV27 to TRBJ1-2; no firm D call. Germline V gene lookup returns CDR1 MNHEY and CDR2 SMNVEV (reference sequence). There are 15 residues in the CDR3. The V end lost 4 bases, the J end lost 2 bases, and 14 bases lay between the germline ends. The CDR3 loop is CASSSLDWGNYGYTF. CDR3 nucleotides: TGTGCCAGCAGTTCCCTGGACTGGGGAAACTATGGCTACACCTTC.

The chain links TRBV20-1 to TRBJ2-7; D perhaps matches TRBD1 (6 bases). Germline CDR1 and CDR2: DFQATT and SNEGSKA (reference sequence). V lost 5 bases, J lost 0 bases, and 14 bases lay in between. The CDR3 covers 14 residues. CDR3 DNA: TGCAGTGCTTCGCAGGGGTCCCTCTCCTACGAGCAGTACTTC. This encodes CSASQGSLSYEQYF.

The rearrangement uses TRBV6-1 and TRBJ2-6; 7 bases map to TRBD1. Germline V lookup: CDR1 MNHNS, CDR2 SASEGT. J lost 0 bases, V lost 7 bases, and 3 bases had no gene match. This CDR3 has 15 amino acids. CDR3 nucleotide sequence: TGTGCCAGCACCGACAGGGTCTCTGGGGCCAACGTCCTGACTTTC. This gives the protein CASTDRVSGANVLTF.

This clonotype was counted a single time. The chain's CDR3 is CASSYSSTDVVKNIQYF. CDR3 nucleotide sequence: TGTGCCAGCAGTTACTCGAGTACGGACGTTGTCAAAAACATTCAGTACTTC. This chain connects TRBV6-5 to TRBJ2-5; no clear D. The tail of the sequence fits TRBJ2-4 better, so the J call may be wrong. Germline loops: CDR1 MNHEY, CDR2 SVGAGI. CDR3 length: 17 residues.

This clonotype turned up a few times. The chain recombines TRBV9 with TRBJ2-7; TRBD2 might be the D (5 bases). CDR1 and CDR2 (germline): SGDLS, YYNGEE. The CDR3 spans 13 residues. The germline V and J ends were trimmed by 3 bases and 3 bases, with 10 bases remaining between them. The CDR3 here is CASSAPEGYEQYF. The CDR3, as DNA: TGTGCCAGCAGCGCCCCTGAGGGCTACGAGCAGTACTTC.

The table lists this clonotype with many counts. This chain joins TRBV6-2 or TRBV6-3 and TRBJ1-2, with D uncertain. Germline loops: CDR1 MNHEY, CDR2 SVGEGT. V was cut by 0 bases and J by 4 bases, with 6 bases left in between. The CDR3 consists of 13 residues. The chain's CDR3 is CASSYSGSYGYTF. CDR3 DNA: TGTGCCAGCAGTTACTCGGGCAGCTATGGCTACACCTTC.

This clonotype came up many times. The CDR3 sequence: CASSLDTGGPSEQYF. CDR3 nucleotide sequence: TGCGCCAGCAGCCTTGATACAGGGGGTCCCTCCGAGCAGTACTTC. The chain joins TRBV4-1 to TRBJ2-7; 8 bases agree with TRBD1. Germline V gene sequence: CDR1 MGHRA, CDR2 YSYEKL. The CDR3 has 15 residues. V lost 4 bases and J lost 6; bases outside the gene matches: 11.

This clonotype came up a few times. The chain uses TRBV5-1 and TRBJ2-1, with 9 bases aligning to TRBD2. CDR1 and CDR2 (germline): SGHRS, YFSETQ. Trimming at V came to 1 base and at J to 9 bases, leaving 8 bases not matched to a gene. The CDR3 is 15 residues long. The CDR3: CASSLWPSGEGEQFF. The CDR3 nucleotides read TGCGCCAGCAGCTTGTGGCCTAGCGGGGAAGGTGAGCAGTTCTTC.

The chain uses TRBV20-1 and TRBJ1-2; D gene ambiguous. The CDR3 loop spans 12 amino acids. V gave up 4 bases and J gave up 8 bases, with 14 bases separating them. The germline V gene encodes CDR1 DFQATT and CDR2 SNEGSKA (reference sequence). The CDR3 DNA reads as TGCAGTGCTACTTCTCCAGGAGACGGCTACACCTTC. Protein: CSATSPGDGYTF.

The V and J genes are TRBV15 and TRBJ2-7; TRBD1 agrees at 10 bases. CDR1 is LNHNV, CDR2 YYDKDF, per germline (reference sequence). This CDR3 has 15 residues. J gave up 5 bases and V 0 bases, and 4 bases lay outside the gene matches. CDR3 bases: TGTGCCACCAGCAGAGAGGGGACAGGGGCCCACGAGCAGTACTTC. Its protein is CATSREGTGAHEQYF.

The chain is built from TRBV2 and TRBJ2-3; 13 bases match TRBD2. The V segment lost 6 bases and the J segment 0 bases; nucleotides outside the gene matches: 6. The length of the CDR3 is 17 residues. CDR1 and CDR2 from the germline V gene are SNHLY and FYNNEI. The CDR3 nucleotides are TGTGCCAGCAGCCTATTACTAGCGGGAGGGAGCACAGATACGCAGTATTTT. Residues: CASSLLLAGGSTDTQYF.

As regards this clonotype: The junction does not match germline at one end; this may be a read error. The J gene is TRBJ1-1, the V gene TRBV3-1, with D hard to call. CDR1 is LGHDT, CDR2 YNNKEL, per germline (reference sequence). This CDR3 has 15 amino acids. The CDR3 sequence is CASSQLQRGRTGAFF. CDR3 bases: TGTGCCAGCAGCCAACTCCAACGGGGAAGAACTGGAGCTTTCTTT. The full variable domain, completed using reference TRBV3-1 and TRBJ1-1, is DTAVSQTPKYLVTQMGNDKSIKCEQNLGHDTMYWYKQDSKKFLKIMFSYNNKELIINETVPNRFSPKSPDKAHLNLHINSLELGDSAVYFCASSQLQRGRTGAFFGQGTRLTVV.

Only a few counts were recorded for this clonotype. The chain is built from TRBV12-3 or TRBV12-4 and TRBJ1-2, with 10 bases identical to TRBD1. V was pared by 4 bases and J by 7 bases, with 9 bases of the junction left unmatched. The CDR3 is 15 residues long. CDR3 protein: CASSSGTGENGGYTF. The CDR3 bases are TGTGCCAGCAGTTCCGGGACAGGGGAAAATGGTGGCTACACCTTC.

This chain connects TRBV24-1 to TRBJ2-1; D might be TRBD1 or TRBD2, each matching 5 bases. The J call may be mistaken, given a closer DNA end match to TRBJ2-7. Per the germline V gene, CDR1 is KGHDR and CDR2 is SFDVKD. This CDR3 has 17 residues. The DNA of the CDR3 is TGTGCCACCAGTGACGTCAAATCAGGGAGCTCCTACAATGAGCAGTACTTC. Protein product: CATSDVKSGSSYNEQYF.

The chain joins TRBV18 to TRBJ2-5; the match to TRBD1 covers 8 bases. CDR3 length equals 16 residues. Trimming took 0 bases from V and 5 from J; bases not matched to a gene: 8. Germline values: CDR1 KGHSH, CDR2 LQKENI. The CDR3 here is CASSPPNRDRRETQYF. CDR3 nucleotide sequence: TGTGCCAGCTCACCACCAAACAGGGACAGGAGGGAGACCCAGTACTTC.

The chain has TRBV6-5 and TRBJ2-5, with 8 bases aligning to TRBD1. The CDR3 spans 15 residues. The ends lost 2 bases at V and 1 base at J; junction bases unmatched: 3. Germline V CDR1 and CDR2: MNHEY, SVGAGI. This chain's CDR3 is CASSYATGVQETQYF. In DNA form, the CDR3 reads TGTGCCAGCAGTTACGCGACAGGGGTCCAAGAGACCCAGTACTTC.

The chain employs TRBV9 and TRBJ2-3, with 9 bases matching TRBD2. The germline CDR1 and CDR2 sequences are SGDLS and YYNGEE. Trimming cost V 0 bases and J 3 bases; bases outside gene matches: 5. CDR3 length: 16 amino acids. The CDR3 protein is CASSVAALAGTDTQYF. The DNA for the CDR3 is TGTGCCAGCAGCGTAGCAGCGCTAGCGGGGACAGATACGCAGTATTTT.

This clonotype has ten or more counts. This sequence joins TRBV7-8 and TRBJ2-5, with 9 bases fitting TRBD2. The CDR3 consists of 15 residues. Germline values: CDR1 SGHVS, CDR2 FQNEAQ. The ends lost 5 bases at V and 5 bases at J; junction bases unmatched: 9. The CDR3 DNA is TGTGCCAGCAGCCTAACTCTAGCGGGGTGGGAGACCCAGTACTTC. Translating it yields CASSLTLAGWETQYF.

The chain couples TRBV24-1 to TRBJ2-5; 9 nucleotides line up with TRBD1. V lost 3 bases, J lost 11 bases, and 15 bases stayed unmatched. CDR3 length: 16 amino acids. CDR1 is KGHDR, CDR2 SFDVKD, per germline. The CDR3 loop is CATSDPSGTGMDEQYF. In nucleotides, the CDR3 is TGTGCCACCAGTGATCCCTCGGGGACAGGGATGGATGAGCAGTACTTC.

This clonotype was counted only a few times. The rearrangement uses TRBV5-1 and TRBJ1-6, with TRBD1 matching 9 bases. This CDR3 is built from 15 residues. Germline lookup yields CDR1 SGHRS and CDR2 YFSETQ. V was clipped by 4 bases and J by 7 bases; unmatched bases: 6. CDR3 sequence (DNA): TGCGCCAGCAGCCCGGGACAGGGATGGAATTCACCCCTCCACTTT. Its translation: CASSPGQGWNSPLHF.

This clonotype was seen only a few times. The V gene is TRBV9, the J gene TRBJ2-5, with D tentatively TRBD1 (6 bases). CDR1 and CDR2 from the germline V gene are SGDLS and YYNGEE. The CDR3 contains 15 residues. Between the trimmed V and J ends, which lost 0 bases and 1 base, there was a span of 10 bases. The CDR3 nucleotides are TGTGCCAGCAGCGTAGACGGGACACCCCAAGAGACCCAGTACTTC. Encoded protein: CASSVDGTPQETQYF.

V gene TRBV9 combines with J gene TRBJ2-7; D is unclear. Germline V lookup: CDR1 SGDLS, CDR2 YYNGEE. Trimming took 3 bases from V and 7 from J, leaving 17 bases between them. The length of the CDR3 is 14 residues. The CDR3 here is CASSEGRYTSEQYF. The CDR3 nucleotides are TGTGCCAGCAGCGAAGGACGGTATACCTCAGAGCAGTACTTC.

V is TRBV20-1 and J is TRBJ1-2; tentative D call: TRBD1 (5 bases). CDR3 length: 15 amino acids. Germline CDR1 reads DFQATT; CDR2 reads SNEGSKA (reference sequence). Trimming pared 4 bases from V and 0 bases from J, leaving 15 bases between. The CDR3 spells CSATGRDSSNYGYTF. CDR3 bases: TGCAGTGCTACGGGGCGGGACTCCTCTAACTATGGCTACACCTTC.

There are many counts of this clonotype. CDR3 sequence reads: CASSSGGRNTGELFF. DNA for the CDR3: TGCGCCAGCAGCTCCGGGGGGAGGAACACCGGGGAGCTGTTTTTT. J is TRBJ2-2 and V is TRBV5-1; 7 nucleotides agree with TRBD2. CDR1 SGHRS and CDR2 YFSETQ come from the germline V gene. The CDR3 runs to 15 residues. V lost 3 bases and J lost 1; bases outside the gene matches: 3.

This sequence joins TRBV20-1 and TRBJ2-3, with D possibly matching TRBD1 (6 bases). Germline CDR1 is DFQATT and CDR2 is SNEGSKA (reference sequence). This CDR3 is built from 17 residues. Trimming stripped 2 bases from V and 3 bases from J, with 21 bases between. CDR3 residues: CSARSYTTTGSTDTQYF. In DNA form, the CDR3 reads TGCAGTGCTAGATCTTATACTACGACAGGATCGACAGATACGCAGTATTTT.

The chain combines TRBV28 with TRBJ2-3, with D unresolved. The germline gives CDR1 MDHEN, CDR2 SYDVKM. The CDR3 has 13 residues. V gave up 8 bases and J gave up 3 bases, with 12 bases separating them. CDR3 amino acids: CASYLTLTDTQYF. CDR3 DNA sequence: TGTGCCAGCTATTTGACCTTAACAGATACGCAGTATTTT.